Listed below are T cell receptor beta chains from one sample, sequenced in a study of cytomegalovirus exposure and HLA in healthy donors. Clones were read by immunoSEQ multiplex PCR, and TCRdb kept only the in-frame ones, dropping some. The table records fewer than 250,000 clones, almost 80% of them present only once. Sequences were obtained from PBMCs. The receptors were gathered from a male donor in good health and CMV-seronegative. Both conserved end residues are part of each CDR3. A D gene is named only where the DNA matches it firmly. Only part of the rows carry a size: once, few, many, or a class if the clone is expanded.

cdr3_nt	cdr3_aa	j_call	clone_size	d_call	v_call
TGTGCCAGCAGTTTACTTGCGGGCAACACCGGGGAGCTGTTTTTT	CASSLLAGNTGELFF	TRBJ2-2	.	.	TRBV27
TGCGCCAGCAGCTTGCACAGGAATACCTACGAGCAGTACTTC	CASSLHRNTYEQYF	TRBJ2-7	.	.	TRBV5-1
TGTGCCACCGCCGGGGGAGGAGCTGGAAACACCATATATTTT	CATAGGGAGNTIYF	TRBJ1-3	.	.	TRBV6-1
TGTGCCAGCTCACCACCTATATCGGATACGCAGTATTTT	CASSPPISDTQYF	TRBJ2-3	.	.	TRBV18
TGTGCCAGCTCACCCTCTCGACAGGGGGCCGAAGATACGCAGTATTTT	CASSPSRQGAEDTQYF	TRBJ2-3	.	TRBD1	TRBV18
TGTGCCAGCAGCTTGGTTAGCGGGAGGACCGGGGAGCTGTTTTTT	CASSLVSGRTGELFF	TRBJ2-2	.	TRBD2	TRBV5-6
TGCGCCAGCGCGGCTAGCGGGAGGGCTCCCTACAATGAGCAGTTCTTC	CASAASGRAPYNEQFF	TRBJ2-1	once	TRBD2	TRBV5-1
TGTGCCAGTAGTGATCTGGGGAGCTCCTACAATGAGCAGTTCTTC	CASSDLGSSYNEQFF	TRBJ2-1	.	.	TRBV19
TGTGCCAGTAGCCTTTCCTTCCCGACAGGGCGTTCGTACGAGCAGTACTTC	CASSLSFPTGRSYEQYF	TRBJ2-7	.	TRBD1	TRBV19
TGTGCCAGTAGCAAGGCGTGGCAGGACTCCTACGAGCAGTACTTC	CASSKAWQDSYEQYF	TRBJ2-7	once	.	TRBV19
TGTGCCAGCAGTATACTCCGGGACAGGGGTGTTTACGAGCAGTACTTC	CASSILRDRGVYEQYF	TRBJ2-7	.	TRBD1	TRBV27